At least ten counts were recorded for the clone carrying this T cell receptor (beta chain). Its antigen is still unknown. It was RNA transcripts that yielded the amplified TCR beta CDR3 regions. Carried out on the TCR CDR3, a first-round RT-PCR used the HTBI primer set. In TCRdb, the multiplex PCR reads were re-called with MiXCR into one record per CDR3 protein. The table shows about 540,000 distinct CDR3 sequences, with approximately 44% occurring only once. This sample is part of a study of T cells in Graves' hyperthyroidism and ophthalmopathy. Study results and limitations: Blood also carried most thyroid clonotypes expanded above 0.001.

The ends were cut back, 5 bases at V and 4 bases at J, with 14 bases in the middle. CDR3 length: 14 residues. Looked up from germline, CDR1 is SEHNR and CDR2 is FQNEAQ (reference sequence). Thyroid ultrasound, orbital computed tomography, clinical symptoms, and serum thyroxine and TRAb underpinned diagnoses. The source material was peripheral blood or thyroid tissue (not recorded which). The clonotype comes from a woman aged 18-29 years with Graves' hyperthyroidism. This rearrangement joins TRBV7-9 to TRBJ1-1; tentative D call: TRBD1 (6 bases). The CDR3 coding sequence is TGTGCCAGCAGCACGAACAGGGATGGCACTGAAGCTTTCTTT. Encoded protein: CASSTNRDGTEAFF. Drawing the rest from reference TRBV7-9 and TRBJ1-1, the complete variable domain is DTGVSQNPRHKITKRGQNVTFRCDPISEHNRLYWYRQTLGQGPEFLTYFQNEAQLEKSRLLSDRFSAERPKGSFSTLEIQRTEQGDSAMYLCASSTNRDGTEAFFGQGTRLTVV.